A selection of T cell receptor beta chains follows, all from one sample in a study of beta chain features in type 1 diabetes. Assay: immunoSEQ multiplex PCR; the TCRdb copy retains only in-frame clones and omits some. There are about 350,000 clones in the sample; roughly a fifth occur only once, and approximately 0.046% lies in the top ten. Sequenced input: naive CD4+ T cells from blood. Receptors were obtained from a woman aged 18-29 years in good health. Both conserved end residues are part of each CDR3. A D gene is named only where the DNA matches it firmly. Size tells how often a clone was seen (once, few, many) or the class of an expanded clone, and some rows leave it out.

TGTGCCAGCCGCTACAGGGGGCTAGTCCACGAGCAGTACTTC CASRYRGLVHEQYF TRBJ2-7 TRBV5-6 TRBD1 14 NA
TGTGCCAGTAGTATAGTCGGGGGGAATCAGCCCCAGCATTTT CASSIVGGNQPQHF TRBJ1-5 TRBV19 NA 14 few
TGTGCCAGCCATTCGGAGCGGGGGGGCCGTAATGAGCAGTTCTTC CASHSERGGRNEQFF TRBJ2-1 TRBV27 TRBD2 15 NA
TGTGCCAGCAGCCCGACAGGGGTTGCCTACGAGCAGTACTTC CASSPTGVAYEQYF TRBJ2-7 TRBV7-9 TRBD1 14 NA
TGTGCCAGCAGTGACCCCGGGACAGGGGCCACTGAAGCTTTCTTT CASSDPGTGATEAFF TRBJ1-1 TRBV6-1 TRBD1 15 few
TGTGCCAGCAGCTTGGGCAGTTCTAACTATGGCTACACCTTC CASSLGSSNYGYTF TRBJ1-2 TRBV5-6 NA 14 few
TGTGCCTGGAGTCCAGGGGATAGCGAGCAGTACTTC CAWSPGDSEQYF TRBJ2-7 TRBV30 NA 12 NA
TGTGCCAGCAGGTCGACAGGGGTTAGATATGGCTACACCTTC CASRSTGVRYGYTF TRBJ1-2 TRBV27 TRBD1 14 NA
TGTGCCAGTAGTATTTCAGCGGGAGGACTTCGTGAGCAGTACTTC CASSISAGGLREQYF TRBJ2-7 TRBV19 TRBD2 15 NA
TGTGCCAGCTCACCATCTGGGGAGAATAATTCACCCCTCCACTTT CASSPSGENNSPLHF TRBJ1-6 TRBV18 NA 15 NA
TGTGCCAGCAGCCCCCGACTATGGATGGAGACCCAGTACTTC CASSPRLWMETQYF TRBJ2-5 TRBV9 NA 14 NA
TGCGCCAGCAGCTTGGTATGGTCCGGGAATGAAGCTTTCTTT CASSLVWSGNEAFF TRBJ1-1 TRBV5-1 NA 14 NA
TGTGCCAGCAGCACCCCAACAGGGAAGAACTATGGCTACACCTTC CASSTPTGKNYGYTF TRBJ1-2 TRBV21-1 NA 15 NA
TGTGCCTGGAGTCCCGGACTAGCGGGGCGCACAGATACGCAGTATTTT CAWSPGLAGRTDTQYF TRBJ2-3 TRBV30 TRBD2 16 NA
TGCAGTGCTAGTTCTGGGCGGGGGCAGTTCTTC CSASSGRGQFF TRBJ2-1 TRBV20-1 NA 11 NA
TGCAGCGTTGAGACAGCCAACTATGGCTACACCTTC CSVETANYGYTF TRBJ1-2 TRBV29-1 NA 12 few
TGCAGCGTTGAGGAGGGGCTAAAAGCTTTCTTT CSVEEGLKAFF TRBJ1-1 TRBV29-1 NA 11 few
TGTGCCAGCAGGAGACAGGGGGCGCCCTCCGGGGAGCTGTTTTTT CASRRQGAPSGELFF TRBJ2-2 TRBV2 TRBD1 15 NA
TGTGCCAGCCGCCTTCGGGGTAACACTGAAGCTTTCTTT CASRLRGNTEAFF TRBJ1-1 TRBV25-1 NA 13 few
TGCGCCAGCAGCTTAGGCCAGGGAGGCAATGAGCAGTTCTTC CASSLGQGGNEQFF TRBJ2-1 TRBV5-1 NA 14 NA
TGTGCCAGCAGTCACACACACGTCACCGGGGAGCTGTTTTTT CASSHTHVTGELFF TRBJ2-2 TRBV14 NA 14 few
TGTGCCAGCAGCGTAGGACAGTACTCCTACAATGAGCAGTTCTTC CASSVGQYSYNEQFF TRBJ2-1 TRBV9 NA 15 NA
TGTGCCAGCAGCTCCCCCGGGACAGGGGATTTGGAGACCCAGTACTTC CASSSPGTGDLETQYF TRBJ2-5 TRBV7-9 TRBD1 16 few
TGCAGCGTTGAGGCAGTGGATGGCTACACCTTC CSVEAVDGYTF TRBJ1-2 TRBV29-1 NA 11 NA
TGCAGCGTTGAAAGGCTAGCGGGAGTCAGCTCCTACAATGAGCAGTTCTTC CSVERLAGVSSYNEQFF TRBJ2-1 TRBV29-1 TRBD2 17 NA
TGTGCCAGCAGCTTAGCGAGTAGATTAGACTACGAGCAGTACTTC CASSLASRLDYEQYF TRBJ2-7 TRBV7-9 NA 15 NA
TGTGCCAGCAGCGTAGCCCCGAGTAGCTGGGAGACCCAGTACTTC CASSVAPSSWETQYF TRBJ2-5 TRBV9 NA 15 NA
TGTGCCAGCAGCTCGACGGACAGGGCCCACAATGAGCAGTTCTTC CASSSTDRAHNEQFF TRBJ2-1 TRBV5-4 TRBD1 15 NA
TGTGCCAGCAAAGGGGGCCCTGAAGCTTTCTTT CASKGGPEAFF TRBJ1-1 TRBV2 TRBD1 11 NA
TGTGCCAGCTCACCACCATCAAGCACAGATACGCAGTATTTT CASSPPSSTDTQYF TRBJ2-3 TRBV18 NA 14 few
TGCAGCGTTGGGAGACTAGCGGGAGAGACCCAGTACTTC CSVGRLAGETQYF TRBJ2-5 TRBV29-1 TRBD2 13 few
TGTGCCAGCAGCCAAGACAGGACATATGACGGCTACACCTTC CASSQDRTYDGYTF TRBJ1-2 TRBV4-2 NA 14 few
TGTGCCAGTGCCCCTGACAGGGGAGTAGGTCAGCCCCAGCATTTT CASAPDRGVGQPQHF TRBJ1-5 TRBV19 TRBD1 15 NA
TGTGCTAGTCTGTCAGGGAATAATTCACCCCTCCACTTT CASLSGNNSPLHF TRBJ1-6 TRBV12-5 NA 13 NA
TGTGCCAGCAGCACCCGTAGACAGAGCTATAATGAAAAACTGTTTTTT CASSTRRQSYNEKLFF TRBJ1-4 TRBV13 NA 16 NA
TGTGCCAGCAGCGTAGTGGCCAACACCGGGGAGCTGTTTTTT CASSVVANTGELFF TRBJ2-2 TRBV9 NA 14 few
TGTGCCAGCGCCCGGACAGATGGCAATCAGCCCCAGCATTTT CASARTDGNQPQHF TRBJ1-5 TRBV2 NA 14 NA
TGTGCCAGCAGCTTGGGGTTAGCGGCTACCGGGGAGCTGTTTTTT CASSLGLAATGELFF TRBJ2-2 TRBV5-4 NA 15 few
TGTGCCAGCAGTTCAGGACTAGTCGCCCAAGAGACCCAGTACTTC CASSSGLVAQETQYF TRBJ2-5 TRBV27 TRBD2 15 NA
TGTGCCTGGAGTAGTGGGCCTAACTATGGCTACACCTTC CAWSSGPNYGYTF TRBJ1-2 TRBV30 NA 13 NA
TGTGCTAGTGGTTTGGGCGGCGTTGGCGAGCAGTACTTC CASGLGGVGEQYF TRBJ2-7 TRBV12-5 NA 13 few
TGCGCCAGCAGCCAGGCCCCACTGAAGAGGACACATGAGCAGTTCTTC CASSQAPLKRTHEQFF TRBJ2-1 TRBV4-1 NA 16 NA
TGCGCCAGCAGCCAAACTCCGGACAGGCGCCTTCTGAATCAGCCCCAGCATTTT CASSQTPDRRLLNQPQHF TRBJ1-5 TRBV4-1 TRBD1 18 few
TGTGCCAGCAGCTTAGGACTAGCGGACTACAATGAGCAGTTCTTC CASSLGLADYNEQFF TRBJ2-1 TRBV11-2 TRBD2 15 few
TGTGCCTGGAGTGTACGTCGGCGGACATATGGCTACACCTTC CAWSVRRRTYGYTF TRBJ1-2 TRBV30 NA 14 NA